The 8 T cell receptor beta chains in this list originate from one sample, sequenced in a study of STAT5B mutations in CD4+ large granular lymphocyte leukemia. Some clones are missing from TCRdb's copy, which holds only in-frame ones; the method was immunoSEQ multiplex PCR. Seen here are about 30,000 clones, roughly 84% observed once, and the top ten hold roughly 6.2%. Sequenced: CD4+ T cells from blood buffy coats. These receptors all stem from a human donor in good health.

This chain connects TRBV11-2 to TRBJ2-7; the match to TRBD2 covers 8 bases. This CDR3 spans 14 amino acids. V dropped 5 bases and J dropped 2; count of bases not matched to a gene: 5. CDR1 SGHAT and CDR2 FQNNGV come from the germline V gene. CDR3 nucleotides: TGTGCCAGCAGCCCCCCGGGACTAGCCTACGAGCAGTACTTC. Translation gives CASSPPGLAYEQYF. The full variable domain, rest sourced from reference TRBV11-2 and TRBJ2-7, is EAGVAQSPRYKIIEKRQSVAFWCNPISGHATLYWYQQILGQGPKLLIQFQNNGVVDDSQLPKDRFSAERLKGVDSTLKIQPAKLEDSAVYLCASSPPGLAYEQYFGPGTRLTVT.

V usage is TRBV11-3 and J usage is TRBJ2-3; 7 bases map to TRBD1. The CDR3 runs to 16 residues. CDR1 and CDR2 from the germline V gene are SGHNT and YENEEA. J lost 1 base, V lost 5 bases, and 9 bases had no gene match. In nucleotides, the CDR3 is TGTGCCAGCAGCCCCAGTGGGGACAGTCGCACAGATACGCAGTATTTT. Protein product: CASSPSGDSRTDTQYF.

This clone has a single count. V and J are TRBV6-1 and TRBJ1-1; 8 positions agree with TRBD1. CDR1 is MNHNS, CDR2 SASEGT, per germline. The CDR3 runs 17 residues. V lost 6 bases and J lost 3; bases outside the gene matches: 15. The CDR3 is CASREPPRTGPYTEAFF. In DNA, the CDR3 is TGTGCCAGCAGAGAACCACCGAGGACAGGGCCTTACACTGAAGCTTTCTTT.

The chain uses TRBV11-3 and TRBJ1-1; tentatively, D is TRBD1 (5 bases). V lost 5 bases to trimming and J lost 3 bases, with 10 bases between them. Germline CDR1 is SGHNT and CDR2 is YENEEA. The CDR3 has 13 residues. The CDR3 nucleotides read TGTGCCAGCAGCGGGGGTAGGGACACTGAAGCTTTCTTT. Protein product: CASSGGRDTEAFF.

In this sample, this clone turned up a few times. The chain carries TRBV10-3 and TRBJ1-1; tentative D call: TRBD1 (5 bases). CDR1 is ENHRY and CDR2 is SYGVKD in the germline V gene. This CDR3 region has 13 residues. The V end was cut by 3 bases, the J end by 1 base, with 6 bases between. The CDR3 is CAISDDRNTEAFF. The CDR3 coding sequence is TGTGCCATCAGTGACGACAGGAACACTGAAGCTTTCTTT.

The chain uses TRBV15 and TRBJ2-3; 7 nucleotides agree with TRBD2. V lost 1 base to trimming and J lost 3 bases; unmatched junction nucleotides: 10. Germline lookup yields CDR1 LNHNV and CDR2 YYDKDF (reference sequence). The CDR3 is 17 amino acids. The chain's CDR3 is CATSRGVAAGVTDTQYF. CDR3 DNA: TGTGCCACCAGCAGAGGGGTTGCGGCGGGGGTAACAGATACGCAGTATTTT.

V is TRBV2 and J is TRBJ2-1; 11 bases line up with TRBD2. CDR1 is SNHLY, CDR2 FYNNEI, per germline. The V and J ends lost 6 bases and 12 bases, in that order; junction bases with no gene match: 13. The CDR3 contains 15 residues. The chain's CDR3 is CASRFGTSGSFGQFF. CDR3 sequence (DNA): TGTGCCAGCAGATTCGGGACTAGCGGCTCTTTCGGGCAGTTCTTC.

The chain combines TRBV7-2 with TRBJ2-3, with D unclear. Germline assignment: CDR1 SGHTA and CDR2 FQGNSA. This CDR3 is 13 amino acids long. Trimming removed 1 base at V and 4 bases at J, with 6 bases between. Written as DNA, the CDR3 is TGTGCCAGCAGCTTAGTGGCAGCAGATACGCAGTATTTT. Amino acid sequence: CASSLVAADTQYF.